Presented here are 28 T cell receptor beta chains from one specimen sequenced in a study of T cells in Graves' hyperthyroidism and ophthalmopathy. Amplification targeted TCR beta CDR3 regions from RNA transcripts. HTBI primers drove first-round RT-PCR of the TCR CDR3. Using its own MiXCR run on the multiplex PCR reads, TCRdb lists one record per CDR3 protein. The sample lists about 640,000 distinct CDR3 sequences; roughly 14% were seen once. The sample taken for sequencing was blood. The receptor set was obtained from a woman between 50 and 59 years old with Graves' ophthalmopathy.

This chain links TRBV19 with TRBJ2-7, with D possibly TRBD2 on 5 matching bases. The CDR3 totals 14 residues. The germline V gene has CDR1 LNHDA and CDR2 SQIVND (reference sequence). Trimming stripped 9 bases from V and 2 bases from J, with 17 bases between. CDR3 loop: CASAVGYGTYEQYF. As DNA, the CDR3 is TGTGCCAGCGCGGTGGGGTACGGGACCTACGAGCAGTACTTC.

This clonotype has a handful of counts. The CDR3 sequence is CASSYSGLAGGNEQFF. CDR3 nucleotides: TGTGCCAGCAGTTACTCGGGACTAGCGGGAGGCAATGAGCAGTTCTTC. V and J are TRBV6-5 and TRBJ2-1; TRBD2 matches at 15 bases. Germline V gene data show CDR1 as MNHEY and CDR2 as SVGAGI. V was clipped by 0 bases and J by 6 bases; unmatched bases: 0. There are 16 residues in the CDR3.

This clonotype occurred many times. The rearrangement links TRBV18 to TRBJ1-1; TRBD1 agrees at 10 bases. Per the germline V gene, CDR1 is KGHSH and CDR2 is LQKENI. J lost 2 bases, V lost 5 bases, and 5 bases had no gene match. CDR3 length: 15 amino acids. The CDR3 region has the DNA TGTGCCAGCTCAAAGGACAGGGGGTTCAACACTGAAGCTTTCTTT. Translation: CASSKDRGFNTEAFF.

This clonotype was found many times. The CDR3 DNA sequence: TGTGCCAGCAGCTTAGTGGGGCCTCGCAATCAGCCCCAGCATTTT. This codes for CASSLVGPRNQPQHF. This chain connects TRBV7-2 to TRBJ1-5; a weak D match, TRBD1 (5 bases). The CDR3 is 15 residues long. V was pared by 1 base and J by 2 bases, with 9 bases between. Germline-derived CDR1 and CDR2 are SGHTA and FQGNSA.

This clonotype was detected many times. The CDR3 reads CAWSQPLGPYNEQFF. DNA of the CDR3: TGTGCCTGGAGTCAGCCCCTAGGGCCCTACAATGAGCAGTTCTTC. The J gene is TRBJ2-1, the V gene TRBV30; no firm D call. Germline V lookup: CDR1 GTSNPN, CDR2 SVGIG (reference sequence). This CDR3 is built from 15 residues. Trimming left V 2 bases short and J 2 bases short, with 13 bases between.

The table lists this clonotype with many counts. The chain links TRBV11-3 to TRBJ1-1, with D unclear. Between the trimmed V and J ends, which lost 1 base and 5 bases, there was a span of 14 bases. The germline V gene encodes CDR1 SGHNT and CDR2 YENEEA. The CDR3 extends over 15 amino acids. For the CDR3, the DNA is TGTGCCAGCAGCTTAGTACGTGGGCCGGGGACTGAAGCTTTCTTT. This encodes CASSLVRGPGTEAFF.

The chain employs TRBV9 and TRBJ2-7; tentative D call: TRBD2 (5 bases). The germline V and J ends were trimmed by 2 bases and 3 bases, with 9 bases remaining between them. Germline CDR1 reads SGDLS; CDR2 reads YYNGEE. The CDR3 loop spans 13 amino acids. The CDR3 region has the DNA TGTGCCAGCAGCGTCGGGATAAACTACGAGCAGTACTTC. This translates into CASSVGINYEQYF.

The chain carries TRBV10-3 and TRBJ2-1; 16 bases line up with TRBD2. The CDR3 loop spans 17 amino acids. Germline lookup yields CDR1 ENHRY and CDR2 SYGVKD. V lost 4 bases, J lost 8 bases, and 8 bases stayed unmatched. This CDR3 reads CAISVNSGLAGGDEQFF. Written as DNA, the CDR3 is TGTGCCATCAGTGTGAATTCGGGACTAGCGGGAGGGGATGAGCAGTTCTTC.

This clonotype was detected many times. The chain uses TRBV29-1 and TRBJ2-7; 10 nucleotides align to TRBD2. The V segment lost 4 bases and the J segment 4 bases; nucleotides outside the gene matches: 10. This CDR3 is 15 amino acids long. The germline V gene has CDR1 SQVTM and CDR2 ANQGSEA. CDR3 DNA sequence: TGCAGCGTTGTTCTAGGGCTAGCGGGAGCGTACGAGCAGTACTTC. It codes for CSVVLGLAGAYEQYF.

In its sample, this clonotype was seen many times. The chain uses TRBV6-1 and TRBJ2-1, with 8 nucleotides matching TRBD2. V trimming: 6 bases; J trimming: 3 bases; junction bases outside the gene matches: 13. Germline V gene data show CDR1 as MNHNS and CDR2 as SASEGT. This CDR3 comprises 17 residues. CDR3 sequence (DNA): TGTGCCAGCAGAAGGACTAGCCCGCCGTTTCGCTACAATGAGCAGTTCTTC. Its protein product is CASRRTSPPFRYNEQFF.

This clonotype showed up just a few times. The chain has TRBV6-1 and TRBJ2-3; 11 positions agree with TRBD2. The germline CDR1 and CDR2 sequences are MNHNS and SASEGT. Trimming cost V 10 bases and J 6 bases; bases outside gene matches: 12. The CDR3 covers 15 residues. This CDR3 is CATGLAGTLGDTQYF. In nucleotides, the CDR3 is TGTGCCACCGGACTAGCGGGTACCCTCGGGGATACGCAGTATTTT.

The DNA for the CDR3 is TGCAGTGCTAGATCGGGTCACCGGCTACAAGAGCAGTTCTTC. Amino acid sequence: CSARSGHRLQEQFF. The genes are TRBV20-1 and TRBJ2-1, with no clear D. Germline CDR1 and CDR2: DFQATT and SNEGSKA (reference sequence). The CDR3 consists of 14 residues. V dropped 2 bases and J dropped 10 bases, with 18 bases sitting between them.

This clonotype was recorded at least ten times. J is TRBJ2-1 and V is TRBV7-2; 10 bases match TRBD2. Germline-derived CDR1 and CDR2 are SGHTA and FQGNSA. The CDR3 is 17 amino acids. J was trimmed by 4 bases and V by 2 bases; bases with no gene match: 8. CDR3 DNA sequence: TGTGCCAGCAGCTTACGACCTAGCGGGAGTACGTACAATGAGCAGTTCTTC. Translated, it gives CASSLRPSGSTYNEQFF.

At least ten counts were recorded for this clonotype. The gene calls are TRBV5-4 and TRBJ1-1; TRBD1 aligns across 7 bases. CDR3 length equals 13 residues. V shed 4 bases and J 0 bases; nucleotides not matched to a gene: 0. Germline assignment: CDR1 SGHNT and CDR2 YYREEE (reference sequence). CDR3 protein: CASSDRVNTEAFF. The CDR3 region has the DNA TGTGCCAGCAGCGACAGGGTGAACACTGAAGCTTTCTTT.

This chain connects TRBV6-1 to TRBJ2-2; 11 bases agree with TRBD2. CDR1 and CDR2 from the germline V gene are MNHNS and SASEGT. J gave up 6 bases and V 7 bases, and 7 bases lay outside the gene matches. The CDR3 has 15 residues. As DNA, the CDR3 is TGTGCCAGCACCAAGGGACTAGCGGTCGCCGGGGAGCTGTTTTTT. Translation: CASTKGLAVAGELFF.

This clonotype was recorded many times. The chain joins TRBV2 to TRBJ2-1, with TRBD2 identical over 14 bases. Germline CDR1 reads SNHLY; CDR2 reads FYNNEI. Trimming cost V 9 bases and J 0 bases; bases outside gene matches: 7. The CDR3 contains 17 residues. CDR3 region: CASPRLAGGSSYNEQFF. The CDR3 DNA reads TGTGCCAGTCCGAGACTAGCGGGAGGGAGCTCCTACAATGAGCAGTTCTTC.

The chain employs TRBV28 and TRBJ2-7; 7 bases match TRBD1. From germline, CDR1 is MDHEN and CDR2 SYDVKM. Germline trimming cut 9 bases from V and 2 bases from J; bases unmatched to any gene: 10. The CDR3 has 14 amino acids. CDR3 residues: CASILQGNPYEQYF. In DNA form, the CDR3 reads TGTGCCAGTATATTACAGGGGAACCCCTACGAGCAGTACTTC.

This clonotype occurred many times. The V and J genes are TRBV28 and TRBJ2-5, with 16 bases matching TRBD2. The CDR3 totals 17 residues. Trimming at V came to 5 bases and at J to 5 bases, leaving 8 bases not matched to a gene. Germline V gene data show CDR1 as MDHEN and CDR2 as SYDVKM. The CDR3 sequence is CASSPPGLAGGPETQYF. The CDR3 bases are TGTGCCAGCAGTCCCCCGGGACTAGCGGGAGGGCCTGAGACCCAGTACTTC.

This clonotype was counted many times. This rearrangement joins TRBV7-9 to TRBJ2-1, with D maybe TRBD1 (6 bases). CDR1 SEHNR and CDR2 FQNEAQ come from the germline V gene (reference sequence). This CDR3 is 14 amino acids long. Trimming pared 5 bases from V and 6 bases from J, leaving 14 bases between. The CDR3 bases are TGTGCCAGCAGCACTCCGGGACAAACCAATGAGCAGTTCTTC. Translated, it gives CASSTPGQTNEQFF.

This clonotype was detected many times. This sequence joins TRBV14 and TRBJ1-1, with D unresolved. Between the trimmed V and J ends, which lost 3 bases and 6 bases, there was a span of 11 bases. This CDR3 region has 13 residues. The V gene's germline CDR1 is SGHDN and CDR2 FVKESK. Here the CDR3 reads CASSQGFLAEAFF. In DNA form, the CDR3 reads TGTGCCAGCAGCCAGGGGTTCCTCGCTGAAGCTTTCTTT.

CDR3 amino acids: CATSRDSVGPEAFF. The CDR3 DNA sequence: TGTGCCACCAGCAGAGATTCTGTCGGACCTGAAGCTTTCTTT. The rearrangement links TRBV15 to TRBJ1-1; no reliable D call. Trimming removed 0 bases from V and 6 bases from J, with 11 bases in between. The CDR3 has 14 residues. In germline, CDR1 is LNHNV, CDR2 YYDKDF (reference sequence).

This rearrangement joins TRBV7-3 to TRBJ2-5, with 8 bases matching TRBD2. V was pared by 5 bases and J by 5 bases, with 13 bases of the junction left unmatched. From germline, CDR1 is SGHTA and CDR2 FQGTGA. The CDR3 is 16 residues long. This CDR3 reads CASSPTVGGGNETQYF. CDR3 DNA sequence: TGTGCCAGCAGCCCGACCGTCGGGGGGGGCAACGAGACCCAGTACTTC.

Ten or more counts support this clonotype. The J gene is TRBJ2-1, the V gene TRBV7-9, with 15 bases aligning to TRBD2. The V gene end was trimmed by 8 bases and the J gene end by 7 bases; junction bases not matched to a gene: 0. CDR3 length: 13 amino acids. CDR1 and CDR2 (germline): SEHNR, FQNEAQ (reference sequence). CDR3 residues: CASGLAGGNEQFF. In DNA, the CDR3 is TGTGCCAGCGGACTAGCGGGAGGGAATGAGCAGTTCTTC.

The V call is TRBV7-2, the J call TRBJ2-3, with D possibly TRBD2 on 7 matching bases. This CDR3 contains 18 residues. Germline V gives CDR1 SGHTA, CDR2 FQGNSA. The V end was cut by 6 bases, the J end by 3 bases, with 25 bases between. CDR3: CASRGGPRTPRDTDTQYF. In nucleotides, the CDR3 is TGTGCCAGCAGGGGGGGGCCTCGGACCCCGAGGGATACAGATACGCAGTATTTT.

In this sample, this clonotype turned up many times. The chain has TRBV30 and TRBJ2-2; D not certain. The V gene lost 1 base and the J gene lost 4 bases, with 1 base spanning the gap. The CDR3 has 11 residues. Germline V lookup: CDR1 GTSNPN, CDR2 SVGIG (reference sequence). The CDR3 region is CAWSGTGELFF. The CDR3 nucleotides are TGTGCCTGGAGTGGCACCGGGGAGCTGTTTTTT.

This clonotype was observed a few times. V and J are TRBV27 and TRBJ2-7, with 8 bases identical to TRBD2. From germline, CDR1 is MNHEY and CDR2 SMNVEV (reference sequence). The CDR3 runs to 17 residues. V gave up 5 bases and J gave up 0 bases; unmatched junction bases: 12. For the CDR3, the DNA is TGTGCCAGCAGTATTTCTAGAAACGGGGGGGGCTCCTACGAGCAGTACTTC. The encoded protein is CASSISRNGGGSYEQYF.

There are many counts of this clonotype. The genes are TRBV20-1 and TRBJ2-7, with D hard to call. V was cut by 0 bases and J by 3 bases, with 6 bases left in between. CDR3 length: 12 amino acids. The germline V gene encodes CDR1 DFQATT and CDR2 SNEGSKA (reference sequence). The CDR3 DNA sequence: TGCAGTGCTAGAGAAGGGCACTACGAGCAGTACTTC. This codes for CSAREGHYEQYF.

This clonotype was picked up many times. Here the CDR3 reads CASRGTGSNSPLHF. The CDR3 DNA follows: TGTGCCAGCAGAGGGACAGGCTCTAATTCACCCCTCCACTTT. The chain employs TRBV7-2 and TRBJ1-6; TRBD1 matches 8 bases. V trimming: 6 bases; J trimming: 6 bases; junction bases outside the gene matches: 4. The germline V gene has CDR1 SGHTA and CDR2 FQGNSA. This CDR3 is 14 amino acids long.